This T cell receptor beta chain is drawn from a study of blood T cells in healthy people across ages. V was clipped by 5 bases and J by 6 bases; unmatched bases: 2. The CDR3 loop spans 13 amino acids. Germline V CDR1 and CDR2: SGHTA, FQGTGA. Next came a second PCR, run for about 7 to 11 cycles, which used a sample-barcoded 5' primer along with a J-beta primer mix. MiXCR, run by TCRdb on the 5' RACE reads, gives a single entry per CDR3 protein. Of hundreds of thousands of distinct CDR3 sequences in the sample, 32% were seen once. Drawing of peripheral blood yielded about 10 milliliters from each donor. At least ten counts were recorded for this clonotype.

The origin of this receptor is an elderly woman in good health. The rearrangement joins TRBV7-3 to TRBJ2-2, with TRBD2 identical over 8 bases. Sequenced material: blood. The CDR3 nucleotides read TGTGCCAGCAGCCCGGGGGGGCCCGGGGAGCTGTTTTTT. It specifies CASSPGGPGELFF.